One and the same sample provided the 5 T cell receptor beta chains below, sequenced in a study of early T cells in non-severe SARS-CoV-2 infection. TCRdb itself ran the 5' RACE reads through MiXCR, one entry per CDR3 protein. The profile shows 95,000 to 100,000 distinct CDR3 sequences, under 15% of them singletons. The sequencing sample was made of whole blood. Receptors originate from an adult who was a healthcare worker with PCR-confirmed SARS-CoV-2 infection or an uninfected control (not recorded which).

This clonotype was observed a handful of times. The chain combines TRBV20-1 with TRBJ1-5; unclear D gene. CDR1 and CDR2 from the germline V gene are DFQATT and SNEGSKA (reference sequence). V shed 7 bases and J shed 0 bases, with 13 bases lying between them. The CDR3 contains 14 residues. The CDR3 DNA follows: TGCAGTGTTCCAGGCGCTAATAGCAATCAGCCCCAGCATTTT. It translates to CSVPGANSNQPQHF.

The chain carries TRBV18 and TRBJ1-5; D gene ambiguous. The CDR3 consists of 14 residues. Germline assignment: CDR1 KGHSH and CDR2 LQKENI. With 5 bases removed from V and 0 bases from J, the gap between germline ends came to 8 bases. In DNA form, the CDR3 reads TGTGCCAGCTCAGAGGACCATAGCAATCAGCCCCAGCATTTT. Its translation is CASSEDHSNQPQHF.

V gene TRBV29-1 combines with J gene TRBJ2-7; TRBD1 matches at 9 bases. This CDR3 comprises 15 residues. Per the germline V gene, CDR1 is SQVTM and CDR2 is ANQGSEA. V gave up 5 bases and J gave up 6 bases; unmatched junction bases: 14. CDR3 in DNA: TGCAGCGTTCGACGGACCGGGACAGGGAGTACCGAGCAGTACTTC. Translating it yields CSVRRTGTGSTEQYF.

Concerning this clonotype: The junction and the germline gene differ at one end; a read error may be behind it. The chain joins TRBV7-7 to TRBJ2-2; 7 bases agree with TRBD1. Looked up from germline, CDR1 is SSHAT and CDR2 is FNYEAQ (reference sequence). The CDR3 extends over 17 amino acids. The CDR3 sequence is CASSPFVTGAVSGELFF. The CDR3 DNA reads TGTGCTAGCAGCCCCTTCGTAACAGGGGCAGTATCCGGGGAGCTGTTTTTT.

This chain joins TRBV20-1 and TRBJ2-1; tentatively, D is TRBD1 (6 bases). Trimming removed 2 bases from V and 10 bases from J, with 15 bases in between. The germline gives CDR1 DFQATT, CDR2 SNEGSKA (reference sequence). The CDR3 totals 13 residues. For the CDR3, the DNA is TGCAGTGCTAGATATCCAGGGGTAGGGGAGCAGTTCTTC. Its translation is CSARYPGVGEQFF.